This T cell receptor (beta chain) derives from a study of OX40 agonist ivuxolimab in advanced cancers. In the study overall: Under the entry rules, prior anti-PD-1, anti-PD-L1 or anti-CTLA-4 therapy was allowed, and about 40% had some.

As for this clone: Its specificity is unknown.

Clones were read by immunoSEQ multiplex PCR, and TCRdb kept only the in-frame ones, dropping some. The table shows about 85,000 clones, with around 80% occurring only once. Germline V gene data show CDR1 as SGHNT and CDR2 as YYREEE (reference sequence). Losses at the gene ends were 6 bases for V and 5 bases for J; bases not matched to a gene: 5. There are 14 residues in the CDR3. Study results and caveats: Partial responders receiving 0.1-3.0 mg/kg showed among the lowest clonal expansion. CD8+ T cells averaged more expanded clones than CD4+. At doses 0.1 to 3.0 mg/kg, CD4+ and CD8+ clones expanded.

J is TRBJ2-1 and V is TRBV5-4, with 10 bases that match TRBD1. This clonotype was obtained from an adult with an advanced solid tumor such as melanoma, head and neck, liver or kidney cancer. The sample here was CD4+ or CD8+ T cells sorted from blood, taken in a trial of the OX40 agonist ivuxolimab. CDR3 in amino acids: CASIRTGGNNEQFF. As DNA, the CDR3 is TGTGCCAGCATCAGGACAGGGGGGAACAATGAGCAGTTCTTC.